The clone carrying this T cell receptor beta chain was recorded a few times. Its antigen is unidentified. TCRbeta library construction was performed incorporating unique molecular identifiers. TCRdb reanalysed the PCR reads using MiXCR and keeps one entry per CDR3 protein. The sample lists about 980,000 distinct CDR3 sequences, less than 30% occurring once. The data derive from a study of T-cell reconstitution after alpha-beta-depleted transplantation in children. General study points: The origin of alpha-beta T cells about two months after transplant was reportedly several hundred expanded graft clones.

The CDR3 has 14 residues. Germline CDR1 and CDR2: SGHRS and YFSETQ. Trimming removed 4 bases at V and 8 bases at J, with 18 bases between. This chain connects TRBV5-1 to TRBJ1-1; D may be TRBD1 (5 bases). The sequence came from a boy under two years old who had a stem cell transplant for SCID, so the T cells may come from the graft donor. The sequenced sample was PBMCs, mostly from graft donor cells, obtained 360 days after TCRalphabeta/CD19-depleted stem cell transplant. The CDR3 DNA is TGCGCCAGCAGCGCCGCCGGGGCCAGGCCGGAAGCTTTCTTT. Protein product: CASSAAGARPEAFF.